These 12 T cell receptor beta chains were sequenced from one sample in a study of T-cell reconstitution after alpha-beta-depleted transplantation in children. TCRbeta library preparation incorporated unique molecular identifiers. TCRdb re-analysed the PCR reads in MiXCR, keeping a single row per CDR3 protein. The sample has roughly 500,000 distinct CDR3 sequences, around 13% seen once; the top ten hold under 7%. The sequencing used PBMCs from the stem cell graft donor, collected from the stem cell graft. The source is a human donor who donated a stem cell graft to a child with combined immunodeficiency.

This clonotype was seen more than once but under ten times. The chain employs TRBV2 and TRBJ2-1; D perhaps matches TRBD2 (6 bases). V lost 2 bases, J lost 7 bases, and 18 bases lay in between. The CDR3 has 16 amino acids. CDR1 and CDR2 from the germline V gene are SNHLY and FYNNEI. The DNA for the CDR3 is TGTGCCAGCAGTGAACACATGGGGGACTCCAGTAATGAGCAGTTCTTC. This gives the protein CASSEHMGDSSNEQFF.

This clonotype was seen repeatedly, ten times or more. The rearrangement links TRBV7-2 to TRBJ2-7; TRBD2 matches 7 bases. V gave up 6 bases and J gave up 2 bases; unmatched junction bases: 7. Germline CDR1 and CDR2: SGHTA and FQGNSA. This CDR3 is 14 amino acids long. The CDR3 DNA reads as TGTGCCAGCAGTTGGGACTACACAACCTACGAGCAGTACTTC. This gives the protein CASSWDYTTYEQYF.

This clonotype showed up many times. The chain carries TRBV6-5 and TRBJ1-6; a possible D gene is TRBD1 (5 bases). The germline V and J ends were trimmed by 8 bases and 6 bases, with 11 bases remaining between them. The CDR3 runs 13 residues. Germline-derived CDR1 and CDR2 are MNHEY and SVGAGI. CDR3 DNA sequence: TGTGCCAGCGGGGACCAATCTAATTCACCCCTCCACTTT. It encodes CASGDQSNSPLHF.

In this sample, this clonotype turned up many times. This chain connects TRBV24-1 to TRBJ2-5; D call uncertain. Trimming removed 8 bases from V and 5 bases from J, with 8 bases in between. CDR1 and CDR2 from the germline V gene are KGHDR and SFDVKD. There are 11 residues in the CDR3. The CDR3 loop reads CATKLGETQYF. In DNA form, the CDR3 reads TGTGCCACCAAGTTGGGGGAGACCCAGTACTTC.

The chain carries TRBV6-2 or TRBV6-3 and TRBJ2-2, with D perhaps matching TRBD1 or TRBD2 (5 bases each). The CDR3 runs to 16 residues. Trimming took 7 bases from V and 5 from J, leaving 20 bases between them. Germline V gene lookup returns CDR1 MNHEY and CDR2 SVGEGT. CDR3 sequence reads: CASTTGQGVWTGELFF. In DNA form, the CDR3 reads TGTGCCAGCACCACGGGGCAGGGTGTGTGGACCGGGGAGCTGTTTTTT.

The chain has TRBV6-2 or TRBV6-3 and TRBJ1-1; 7 bases agree with TRBD1. The germline gives CDR1 MNHEY, CDR2 SVGEGT. The CDR3 length is 13 residues. V trimming: 7 bases; J trimming: 4 bases; junction bases outside the gene matches: 6. DNA for the CDR3: TGTGCCAGCATACAGGGGCACCTCACTGAAGCTTTCTTT. Its translation is CASIQGHLTEAFF.

This chain joins TRBV28 and TRBJ1-1; D might be TRBD1 (5 bases). The V and J ends lost 6 bases and 1 base respectively, with 15 bases between them. The germline V gene has CDR1 MDHEN and CDR2 SYDVKM. The CDR3 consists of 15 residues. This CDR3 is CASSTPRARNTEAFF. The CDR3 DNA sequence: TGTGCCAGCAGCACCCCCAGGGCTAGGAACACTGAAGCTTTCTTT.

CDR3 sequence (DNA): TGCGCCAGCAGCCACGTAGGAAATGAGCAGTTCTTC. Amino acids: CASSHVGNEQFF. The chain is built from TRBV4-1 and TRBJ2-1, with D hard to call. V was pared by 3 bases and J by 7 bases, with 7 bases between. Germline V gene sequence: CDR1 MGHRA, CDR2 YSYEKL. The CDR3 contains 12 residues.

This clonotype was recorded a few times. The chain recombines TRBV27 with TRBJ1-5; D is uncertain. Between the trimmed V and J ends, which lost 0 bases and 0 bases, there was a span of 12 bases. From germline, CDR1 is MNHEY and CDR2 SMNVEV (reference sequence). The CDR3 totals 17 residues. CDR3 sequence (DNA): TGTGCCAGCAGTTTATCGGTGGCAGCCCTTAGCAATCAGCCCCAGCATTTT. Protein sequence: CASSLSVAALSNQPQHF.

This clonotype was observed a few times. The chain is built from TRBV7-2 and TRBJ2-3; D might be TRBD2 (5 bases). The CDR3 extends over 15 amino acids. V was cut by 5 bases and J by 3 bases, with 15 bases left in between. The V gene's germline CDR1 is SGHTA and CDR2 FQGNSA. CDR3 bases: TGTGCCAGCAGCCTCGGGGTAATTGGTACAGATACGCAGTATTTT. Residues: CASSLGVIGTDTQYF.

This clonotype was counted many times. The chain employs TRBV7-9 and TRBJ2-7; perhaps TRBD2 as D (5 bases). The V gene lost 2 bases and the J gene lost 2 bases, with 10 bases spanning the gap. The germline V gene encodes CDR1 SEHNR and CDR2 FQNEAQ (reference sequence). The CDR3 has 14 amino acids. The DNA of the CDR3 is TGTGCCAGCAGCTTAAGCGGATTAGCCTACGAGCAGTACTTC. This translates into CASSLSGLAYEQYF.

This clonotype came up many times. The chain links TRBV9 to TRBJ2-2; TRBD1 matches at 7 bases. The CDR3 totals 15 residues. Per the germline V gene, CDR1 is SGDLS and CDR2 is YYNGEE. The ends lost 0 bases at V and 6 bases at J; junction bases unmatched: 5. The CDR3 region is CASSVDAGGPGELFF. The DNA for the CDR3 is TGTGCCAGCAGCGTAGATGCAGGGGGTCCCGGGGAGCTGTTTTTT.